These 23 T cell receptor beta chains originate from one sample sequenced in a study of blood T cell repertoires in COVID-19. Sequencing was performed with immunoSEQ multiplex PCR; in TCRdb, only in-frame clones are kept and a portion is missing. The data show about 280,000 clones, with 90% seen just once and 1.7% held by the top ten. The specimen sequenced was PBMCs or T cells enriched from blood (not recorded which). The receptor set was obtained from a woman aged 18-35 years with acute COVID-19.

This rearrangement joins TRBV5-1 to TRBJ2-7; D unresolved. This CDR3 has 13 residues. With 4 bases removed from V and 2 bases from J, the gap between germline ends came to 10 bases. Germline CDR1 reads SGHRS; CDR2 reads YFSETQ. CDR3 bases: TGCGCCAGCAGCCCTACTTCTCCCTACGAGCAGTACTTC. Its translation is CASSPTSPYEQYF.

The V gene is TRBV10-2, the J gene TRBJ2-7, with 8 nucleotides matching TRBD1. Germline CDR1 is WSHSY and CDR2 is SAAADI. V was clipped by 6 bases and J by 1 base; unmatched bases: 2. The CDR3 has 13 residues. The CDR3, as DNA: TGCGCCAGCAGAGGGACAGGATCCTACGAGCAGTACTTC. Protein: CASRGTGSYEQYF.

The V call is TRBV7-9, the J call TRBJ2-7; 7 nucleotides match TRBD1. Germline trimming cut 5 bases from V and 3 bases from J; bases unmatched to any gene: 10. The CDR3 extends over 15 amino acids. Germline V gene sequence: CDR1 SEHNR, CDR2 FQNEAQ (reference sequence). The chain's CDR3 is CASSNRDRKDYEQYF. The CDR3 DNA reads as TGTGCCAGCAGCAATAGGGACAGAAAAGACTACGAGCAGTACTTC.

The chain links TRBV30 to TRBJ1-2; D is undetermined. Germline CDR1 and CDR2: GTSNPN and SVGIG (reference sequence). Between the trimmed V and J ends, which lost 4 bases and 7 bases, there was a span of 10 bases. This CDR3 spans 11 amino acids. The CDR3 reads CAWTAGGGYTF. The CDR3, as DNA: TGTGCCTGGACGGCAGGAGGTGGCTACACCTTC.

This clone has only one observation. The rearrangement links TRBV18 to TRBJ1-2; TRBD1 is a possible D gene (5 bases). Per the germline V gene, CDR1 is KGHSH and CDR2 is LQKENI. CDR3 length: 14 residues. Trimming left V 4 bases short and J 4 bases short, with 13 bases between. CDR3 in amino acids: CASSLMDTSYGYTF. The CDR3 DNA is TGTGCCAGCTCACTTATGGACACTTCCTATGGCTACACCTTC. The entire variable domain, with the rest obtained from reference TRBV18 and TRBJ1-2, is as follows: NAGVMQNPRHLVRRRGQEARLRCSPMKGHSHVYWYRQLPEEGLKFMVYLQKENIIDESGMPKERFSAEFPKEGPSILRIQQVVRGDSAAYFCASSLMDTSYGYTFGSGTRLTVV.

The gene calls are TRBV7-3 and TRBJ2-2; 12 bases are a match to TRBD2. Trimming at V came to 5 bases and at J to 0 bases, leaving 13 bases not matched to a gene. The CDR3 is 20 amino acids. Looked up from germline, CDR1 is SGHTA and CDR2 is FQGTGA. CDR3: CASSRGLAGPTLANTGELFF. Here the CDR3 DNA reads TGTGCCAGCAGCCGCGGACTAGCGGGACCCACCCTCGCGAACACCGGGGAGCTGTTTTTT.

The sample holds a few counts of this clone. This chain links TRBV10-1 with TRBJ2-1; D possibly corresponds to TRBD2 (5 bases). CDR1 WNHNN and CDR2 SYGVQD come from the germline V gene (reference sequence). Trimming cost V 7 bases and J 6 bases, with 22 bases left between them. The CDR3 is 16 residues long. Here the CDR3 DNA reads TGCGCCAGCAAGGAGCCTGTAGGGAGTACTGGCAATGAGCAGTTCTTC. Translation: CASKEPVGSTGNEQFF.

This clone occurred once. This chain's CDR3 is CASSFRAQGLSVLHNEQFF. CDR3 in DNA: TGCGCCAGCAGCTTCCGGGCGCAGGGGTTGTCAGTACTGCACAATGAGCAGTTCTTC. This sequence joins TRBV5-1 and TRBJ2-1, with a possible D match to TRBD1 (6 bases). This CDR3 has 19 residues. V was trimmed by 2 bases and J by 5 bases, leaving 26 bases between them. From germline, CDR1 is SGHRS and CDR2 YFSETQ.

The chain recombines TRBV6-2 or TRBV6-3 with TRBJ2-1, with a weak D call TRBD2 (5 bases). V lost 1 base and J lost 0, with 10 bases in between. Germline CDR1 MNHEY, CDR2 SVGEGT. This CDR3 region has 16 residues. The CDR3 region has the DNA TGTGCCAGCAGTTACTTACTAGGGAGCTCCTACAATGAGCAGTTCTTC. It yields the protein CASSYLLGSSYNEQFF.

This chain joins TRBV7-9 and TRBJ2-5; 9 bases map to TRBD2. CDR1 SEHNR and CDR2 FQNEAQ come from the germline V gene (reference sequence). This CDR3 has 16 residues. With 1 base clipped from V and 1 base from J, the junction kept 4 bases outside the gene matches. CDR3 region: CASSLGLAEPQETQYF. CDR3 in DNA: TGTGCCAGCAGCTTAGGACTAGCGGAGCCCCAAGAGACCCAGTACTTC.

The gene calls are TRBV7-2 and TRBJ1-5; D is uncertain. V dropped 5 bases and J dropped 6 bases, with 14 bases sitting between them. In germline, CDR1 is SGHTA, CDR2 FQGNSA. This CDR3 spans 14 amino acids. Here the CDR3 DNA reads TGTGCCAGCAGCCCGGGGTATTTAGGTCAGCCCCAGCATTTT. As protein: CASSPGYLGQPQHF.

The chain uses TRBV12-3 or TRBV12-4 and TRBJ2-1; D unclear. Trimming pared 5 bases from V and 5 bases from J, leaving 7 bases between. This CDR3 has 12 amino acids. As DNA, the CDR3 is TGTGCCAGCAGTACAACAAACAATGAGCAGTTCTTC. Translated: CASSTTNNEQFF.

The rearrangement uses TRBV5-1 and TRBJ2-3, with 9 bases matching TRBD2. V was clipped by 5 bases and J by 0 bases; unmatched bases: 10. This CDR3 has 17 amino acids. CDR1 SGHRS and CDR2 YFSETQ come from the germline V gene. As DNA, the CDR3 is TGCGCCAGCAGTCTTGGTGCGGGAGGGCGTAGCACAGATACGCAGTATTTT. Translating it yields CASSLGAGGRSTDTQYF. Full variable domain (rest looked up from reference TRBV5-1 and TRBJ2-3): KAGVTQTPRYLIKTRGQQVTLSCSPISGHRSVSWYQQTPGQGLQFLFEYFSETQRNKGNFPGRFSGRQFSNSRSEMNVSTLELGDSALYLCASSLGAGGRSTDTQYFGPGTRLTVL.

This clone was seen only once. The CDR3 region is CASSQDGGGFVSGNTIYF. In DNA form, the CDR3 reads TGCGCCAGCAGCCAAGATGGGGGGGGGTTTGTCTCTGGAAACACCATATATTTT. This chain links TRBV4-1 with TRBJ1-3, with D perhaps matching TRBD1 (5 bases). Deletions cut 0 bases from V and 0 bases from J, with 15 bases between. Germline CDR1 MGHRA, CDR2 YSYEKL. The CDR3 loop spans 18 amino acids.

The V call is TRBV7-9, the J call TRBJ2-7, with 13 bases fitting TRBD2. The CDR3 is made up of 15 amino acids. V lost 5 bases, J lost 6 bases, and 7 bases stayed unmatched. Germline V CDR1 and CDR2: SEHNR, FQNEAQ (reference sequence). The CDR3 here is CASSPRTSGRGEQYF. DNA for the CDR3: TGTGCCAGCAGCCCTAGGACTAGCGGGAGAGGCGAGCAGTACTTC.

The V gene is TRBV5-1, the J gene TRBJ2-7; 14 bases are a match to TRBD2. CDR3 length equals 16 residues. Germline-derived CDR1 and CDR2 are SGHRS and YFSETQ. Germline trimming cut 3 bases from V and 7 bases from J; bases unmatched to any gene: 9. The CDR3 coding sequence is TGCGCCAGCAGCTGGGGACTAGCGGGAGTTGTTGGGGAGCAGTACTTC. As protein: CASSWGLAGVVGEQYF.

The chain carries TRBV28 and TRBJ2-1, with 11 bases aligning to TRBD2. Trimming cost V 5 bases and J 6 bases; bases outside gene matches: 12. The CDR3 loop spans 17 amino acids. CDR1 and CDR2 from the germline V gene are MDHEN and SYDVKM. The CDR3 sequence is CASSTTLGLAVFNEQFF. CDR3 in DNA: TGTGCCAGCAGTACGACGCTGGGACTAGCGGTGTTCAATGAGCAGTTCTTC.

The chain has TRBV28 and TRBJ2-7, with a weak D call TRBD1 (6 bases). Germline V gene lookup returns CDR1 MDHEN and CDR2 SYDVKM. V lost 6 bases to trimming and J lost 3 bases, with 15 bases between them. This CDR3 comprises 14 residues. CDR3 region: CASRARGPFYEQYF. The CDR3 DNA reads TGTGCCAGCAGAGCCAGGGGACCCTTCTACGAGCAGTACTTC.

In DNA form, the CDR3 reads TGTGCCAGCACTAACAGGGGGCGAATAGATACGCAGTATTTT. Translated, it gives CASTNRGRIDTQYF. This chain connects TRBV6-5 to TRBJ2-3; TRBD1 agrees at 9 bases. CDR3 length: 14 amino acids. Trimming cost V 7 bases and J 5 bases; bases outside gene matches: 7. Germline CDR1 and CDR2: MNHEY and SVGAGI.

The rearrangement joins TRBV27 to TRBJ2-1; 9 positions match TRBD2. The length of the CDR3 is 16 residues. Germline V lookup: CDR1 MNHEY, CDR2 SMNVEV (reference sequence). V lost 3 bases, J lost 6 bases, and 9 bases stayed unmatched. In DNA, the CDR3 is TGTGCCAGCAGTTTGCCTGAGGGACTAGCTCTCAATGAGCAGTTCTTC. Translated: CASSLPEGLALNEQFF.

This chain connects TRBV28 to TRBJ1-2; possible D gene TRBD1, 6 bases. CDR3 length: 16 residues. V lost 5 bases and J 8 bases, leaving 24 bases between the germline ends. Per germline, CDR1 MDHEN and CDR2 SYDVKM. CDR3 in DNA: TGTGCCAGCAGTCCCCCCCCGCGGGGGCGATTAGAGGGCTACACCTTC. This codes for CASSPPPRGRLEGYTF.

The chain links TRBV28 to TRBJ2-7, with D unclear. Germline CDR1 and CDR2: MDHEN and SYDVKM. Trimming shortened V by 3 bases and J by 0 bases, and 6 bases separated the two germline ends. This CDR3 is 13 amino acids long. The CDR3 DNA is TGTGCCAGCAGTTTCACAGTCTCCTACGAGCAGTACTTC. Its translation is CASSFTVSYEQYF.

This chain joins TRBV5-6 and TRBJ1-1, with 7 bases fitting TRBD1. The CDR3 length is 13 residues. Germline CDR1 SGHDT, CDR2 YYEEEE. Trimming cost V 6 bases and J 6 bases; bases outside gene matches: 8. For the CDR3, the DNA is TGTGCCAGCATCCAGACAGGGACCGCTGAAGCTTTCTTT. Amino acid sequence: CASIQTGTAEAFF. Supplemented by reference TRBV5-6 and TRBJ1-1, the full variable domain reads DAGVTQSPTHLIKTRGQQVTLRCSPKSGHDTVSWYQQALGQGPQFIFQYYEEEERQRGNFPDRFSGHQFPNYSSELNVNALLLGDSALYLCASIQTGTAEAFFGQGTRLTVV.